This T cell receptor beta chain derives from a study of CXCR3-negative and CXCR3-positive naive CD8 T cells. The CDR3 length is 15 residues. Study-wide results and limits: Naive subsets were similarly diverse, while memory CD8+ repertoires were much less diverse. Naive cells that were CXCR3-negative or CXCR3-positive used TRBV-TRBJ genes alike, while memory cells diverged. Against CXCR3-negative naive cells, CXCR3-positive naive cells showed more hydrophobic TRB CDR3s. CXCR3 expression dropped partially after cryopreservation, and most assays relied on fresh PBMCs.

Notes on this clonotype: Its antigen is unknown.

UMI-tagged TRB cDNA libraries were built via 5' RACE. TCRdb re-called the 5' RACE reads and catalogs CDR3 proteins one per entry, DNA excluded. The ten top clones account for around 0.38%, within a sample of roughly 110,000 distinct CDR3 sequences. Within the CD8+ T cell compartment, naive cells were CD45RO-CCR7+CD27+CD95-. J is TRBJ2-5 and V is TRBV12-3 or TRBV12-4; lacking DNA, the TRBD2 call made by TCRdb goes unchecked. This receptor was identified in a human donor in good health. Some clones in this sample may be carry-over from other donors' samples. Sequencing was performed on naive CXCR3+ CD8+ T cells from blood. Subset noted: CD45RO-CCR7+CD27+CD95- naive CD8+ T cells expressing CXCR3 (TNR3+). The CDR3 loop is CASNPGRGRLETQYF.